This T cell receptor beta chain was recorded in a study of T cell responses to AZD1222 COVID-19 vaccine. The study's findings and limits: It should be noted that donors were predominantly white British and more often female, and clonal diversity was possibly underestimated. Nearly half of spike-specific TCRs reportedly target unmutated variant regions. Spike-specific TCR repertoires showed rising breadth and depth after two AZD1222 doses. Spike was spanned by vaccine-associated CD4 TCRs, which were dominant at 160-218 and 743-854.

The repertoire was sequenced with immunoSEQ multiplex PCR; TCRdb's copy has only in-frame clones and lacks some. The sample carries some 130,000 clones, approximately 88% recorded once. The germline V and J ends were trimmed by 2 bases and 5 bases, with 21 bases remaining between them. CDR1 and CDR2 (germline): SGHVS, FQNEAQ. There are 17 residues in the CDR3. This clone was recorded once. Its antigen is still unknown. This sequence was found in an adult in good health. Source: peripheral blood, taken on day 0 of AZD1222 vaccination. The chain combines TRBV7-8 with TRBJ1-2; D is undetermined. Here the CDR3 DNA reads TGTGCCAGCAGCTTACGACGTGGGCCTGAGGGTGCTTATGGCTACACCTTC. This sequence encodes CASSLRRGPEGAYGYTF.